This TCR beta chain was sequenced in a study of OX40 agonist ivuxolimab in advanced cancers. Across the study: Patients in the trial were receiving intravenous ivuxolimab every 2 weeks, at doses of 0.01 to 10 mg/kg. Of mixed ages from about 20 to 90 and averaging about 60 years, the group was approximately 84% male.

TCRdb's copy holds only in-frame clones and misses some; the assay was immunoSEQ multiplex PCR. Here the sample spans 35,000 to 45,000 clones, around 83% being singletons. The TCR originated in an adult with an advanced solid tumor such as melanoma, head and neck, liver or kidney cancer. Sequenced here: CD4+ or CD8+ T cells sorted from blood, sampled in a trial of the OX40 agonist ivuxolimab.

The CDR3 sequence: CASTSGQGNQPQHF. The CDR3 bases are TGTGCCAGCACGTCGGGGCAGGGAAATCAGCCCCAGCATTTT. This chain connects TRBV27 to TRBJ1-5; possible D gene TRBD1, 5 bases. The germline V gene encodes CDR1 MNHEY and CDR2 SMNVEV (reference sequence). CDR3 length: 14 residues. Trimming took 7 bases from V and 4 from J, leaving 14 bases between them.